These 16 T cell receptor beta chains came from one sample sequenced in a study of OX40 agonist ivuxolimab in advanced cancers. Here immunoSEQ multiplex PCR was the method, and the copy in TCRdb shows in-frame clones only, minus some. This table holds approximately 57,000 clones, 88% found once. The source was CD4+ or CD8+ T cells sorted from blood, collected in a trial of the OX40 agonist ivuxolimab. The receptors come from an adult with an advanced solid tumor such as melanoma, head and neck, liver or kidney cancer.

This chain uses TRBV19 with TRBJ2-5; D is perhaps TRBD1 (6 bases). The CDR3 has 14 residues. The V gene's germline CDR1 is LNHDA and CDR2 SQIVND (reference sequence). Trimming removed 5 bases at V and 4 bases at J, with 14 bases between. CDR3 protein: CASSYSGEGETQYF. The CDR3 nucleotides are TGTGCCAGTAGTTATTCAGGGGAAGGAGAGACCCAGTACTTC. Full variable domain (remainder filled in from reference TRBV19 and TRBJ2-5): DGGITQSPKYLFRKEGQNVTLSCEQNLNHDAMYWYRQDPGQGLRLIYYSQIVNDFQKGDIAEGYSVSREKKESFPLTVTSAQKNPTAFYLCASSYSGEGETQYFGPGTRLLVL.

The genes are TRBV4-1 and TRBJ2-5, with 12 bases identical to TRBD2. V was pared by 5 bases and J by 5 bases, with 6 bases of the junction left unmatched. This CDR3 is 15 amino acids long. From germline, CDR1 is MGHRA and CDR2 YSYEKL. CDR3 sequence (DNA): TGCGCCAGCAGCAGAACTAGCGGGAGGCACGAGACCCAGTACTTC. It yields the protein CASSRTSGRHETQYF.

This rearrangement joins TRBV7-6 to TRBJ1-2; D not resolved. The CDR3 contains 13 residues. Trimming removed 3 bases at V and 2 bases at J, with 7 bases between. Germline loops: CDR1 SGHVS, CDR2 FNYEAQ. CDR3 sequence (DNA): TGTGCCAGCAGCTTTGTGAGAAACTATGGCTACACCTTC. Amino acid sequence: CASSFVRNYGYTF.

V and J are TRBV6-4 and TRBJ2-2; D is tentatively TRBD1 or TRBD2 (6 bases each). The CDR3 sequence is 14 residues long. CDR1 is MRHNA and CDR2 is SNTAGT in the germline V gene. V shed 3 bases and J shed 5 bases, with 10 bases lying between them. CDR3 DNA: TGTGCCAGCAGTGAGAGGAGGGGGACCGGGGAGCTGTTTTTT. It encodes CASSERRGTGELFF.

The CDR3 is CASSPKHKAGGNEQFF. The CDR3 DNA reads TGTGCCAGCTCACCGAAGCACAAAGCGGGAGGTAATGAGCAGTTCTTC. J is TRBJ2-1 and V is TRBV18; 9 positions match TRBD2. CDR3 length equals 16 residues. The germline V gene encodes CDR1 KGHSH and CDR2 LQKENI. V lost 3 bases and J lost 7; bases outside the gene matches: 10.

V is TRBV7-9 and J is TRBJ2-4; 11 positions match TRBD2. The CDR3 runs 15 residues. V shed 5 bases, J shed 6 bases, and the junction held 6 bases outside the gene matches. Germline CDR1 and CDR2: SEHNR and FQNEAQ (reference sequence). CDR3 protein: CASSPGTSGSNIQYF. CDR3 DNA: TGTGCCAGCAGCCCCGGGACTAGCGGTTCAAACATTCAGTACTTC.

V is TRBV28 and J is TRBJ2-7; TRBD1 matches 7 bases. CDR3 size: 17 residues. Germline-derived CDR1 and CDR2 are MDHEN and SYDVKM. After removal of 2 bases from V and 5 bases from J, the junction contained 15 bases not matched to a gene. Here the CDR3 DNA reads TGTGCCAGCAGTTTAGACAGGGTGCCCCTCGTTTTCGACGAGCAGTACTTC. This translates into CASSLDRVPLVFDEQYF.

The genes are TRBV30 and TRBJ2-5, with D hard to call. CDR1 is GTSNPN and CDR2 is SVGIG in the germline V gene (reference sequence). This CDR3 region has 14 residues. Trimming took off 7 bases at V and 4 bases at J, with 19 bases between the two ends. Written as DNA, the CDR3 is TGTGCCTTCGATTTCGGACGGGCGGTAGAGACCCAGTACTTC. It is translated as CAFDFGRAVETQYF.

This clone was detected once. CDR3 in DNA: TGCGCCAGCAGTGAGTCTGCAGCGGGAGGGTCAGATACGCAGTATTTT. It codes for CASSESAAGGSDTQYF. The gene calls are TRBV10-1 and TRBJ2-3, with TRBD2 matching over 10 bases. Losses at the gene ends were 0 bases for V and 4 bases for J; bases not matched to a gene: 4. Germline V lookup: CDR1 WNHNN, CDR2 SYGVQD (reference sequence). The CDR3 is 16 residues long.

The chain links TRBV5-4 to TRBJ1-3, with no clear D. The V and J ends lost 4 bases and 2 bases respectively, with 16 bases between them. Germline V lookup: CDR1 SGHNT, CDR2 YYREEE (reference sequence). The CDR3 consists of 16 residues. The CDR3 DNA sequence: TGTGCCAGCAGCCCCGGACCCTCCGGGGCTGGAAACACCATATATTTT. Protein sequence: CASSPGPSGAGNTIYF. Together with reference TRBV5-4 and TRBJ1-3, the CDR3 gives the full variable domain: ETGVTQSPTHLIKTRGQQVTLRCSSQSGHNTVSWYQQALGQGPQFIFQYYREEENGRGNFPPRFSGLQFPNYSSELNVNALELDDSALYLCASSPGPSGAGNTIYFGEGSWLTVV.

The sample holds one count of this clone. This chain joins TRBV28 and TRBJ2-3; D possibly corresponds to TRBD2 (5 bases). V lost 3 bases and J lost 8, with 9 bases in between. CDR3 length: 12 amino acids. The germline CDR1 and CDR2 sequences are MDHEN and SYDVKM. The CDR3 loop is CASSFVGSTQYF. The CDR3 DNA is TGTGCCAGCAGTTTCGTAGGGAGTACGCAGTATTTT.

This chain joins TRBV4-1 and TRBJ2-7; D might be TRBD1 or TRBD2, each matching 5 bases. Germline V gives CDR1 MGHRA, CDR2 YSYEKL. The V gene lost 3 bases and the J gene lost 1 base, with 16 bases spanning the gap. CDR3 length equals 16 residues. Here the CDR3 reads CASSHAAGTESYEQYF. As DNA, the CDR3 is TGCGCCAGCAGCCATGCAGCCGGGACCGAGTCCTACGAGCAGTACTTC.

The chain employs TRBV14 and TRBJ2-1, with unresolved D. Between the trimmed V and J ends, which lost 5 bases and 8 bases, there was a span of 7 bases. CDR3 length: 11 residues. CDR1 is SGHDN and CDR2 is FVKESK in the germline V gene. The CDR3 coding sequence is TGTGCCAGCAGCGCACGGTATGAGCAGTTCTTC. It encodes CASSARYEQFF.

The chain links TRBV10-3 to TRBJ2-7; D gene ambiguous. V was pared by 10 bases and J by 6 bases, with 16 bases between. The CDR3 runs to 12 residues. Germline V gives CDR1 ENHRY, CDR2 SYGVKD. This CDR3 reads CASRSPPGEQYF. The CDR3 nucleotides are TGTGCCAGTCGGTCCCCGCCCGGCGAGCAGTACTTC.

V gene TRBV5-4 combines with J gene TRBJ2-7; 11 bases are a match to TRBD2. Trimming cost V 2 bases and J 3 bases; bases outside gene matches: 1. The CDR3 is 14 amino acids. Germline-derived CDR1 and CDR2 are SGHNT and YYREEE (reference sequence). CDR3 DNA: TGTGCCAGCAGCTTCGGGACTAGCGGCTACGAGCAGTACTTC. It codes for CASSFGTSGYEQYF.

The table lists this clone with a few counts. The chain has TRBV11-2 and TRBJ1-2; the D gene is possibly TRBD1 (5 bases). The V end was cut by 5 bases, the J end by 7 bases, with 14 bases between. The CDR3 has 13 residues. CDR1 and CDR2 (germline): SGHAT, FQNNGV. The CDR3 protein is CASSRYPGSGYTF. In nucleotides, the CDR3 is TGTGCCAGCAGCCGGTATCCAGGGTCTGGCTACACCTTC. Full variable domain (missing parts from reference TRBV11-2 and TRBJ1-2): EAGVAQSPRYKIIEKRQSVAFWCNPISGHATLYWYQQILGQGPKLLIQFQNNGVVDDSQLPKDRFSAERLKGVDSTLKIQPAKLEDSAVYLCASSRYPGSGYTFGSGTRLTVV.